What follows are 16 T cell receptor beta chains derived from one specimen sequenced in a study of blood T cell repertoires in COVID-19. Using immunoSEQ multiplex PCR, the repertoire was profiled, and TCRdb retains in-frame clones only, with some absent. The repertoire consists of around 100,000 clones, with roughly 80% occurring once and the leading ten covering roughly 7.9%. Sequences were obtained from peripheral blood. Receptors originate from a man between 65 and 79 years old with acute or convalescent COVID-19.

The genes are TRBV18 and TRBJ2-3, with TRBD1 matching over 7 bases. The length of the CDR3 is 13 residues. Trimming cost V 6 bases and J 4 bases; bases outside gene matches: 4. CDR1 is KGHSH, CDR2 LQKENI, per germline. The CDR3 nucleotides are TGTGCCAGCTCGCGTGACAGGGCAGATACGCAGTATTTT. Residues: CASSRDRADTQYF.

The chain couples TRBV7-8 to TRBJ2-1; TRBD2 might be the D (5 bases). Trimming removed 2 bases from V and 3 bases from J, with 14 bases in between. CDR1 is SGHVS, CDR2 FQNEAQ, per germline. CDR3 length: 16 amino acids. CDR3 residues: CASSLLRRSGYNEQFF. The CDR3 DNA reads TGTGCCAGCAGCTTACTTCGGCGGAGCGGCTACAATGAGCAGTTCTTC.

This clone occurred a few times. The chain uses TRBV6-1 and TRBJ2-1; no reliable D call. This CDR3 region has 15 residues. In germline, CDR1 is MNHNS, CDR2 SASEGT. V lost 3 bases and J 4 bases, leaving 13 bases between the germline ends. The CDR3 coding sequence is TGTGCCAGCAGTGACCTACCTACAGTGTACAATGAGCAGTTCTTC. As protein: CASSDLPTVYNEQFF.

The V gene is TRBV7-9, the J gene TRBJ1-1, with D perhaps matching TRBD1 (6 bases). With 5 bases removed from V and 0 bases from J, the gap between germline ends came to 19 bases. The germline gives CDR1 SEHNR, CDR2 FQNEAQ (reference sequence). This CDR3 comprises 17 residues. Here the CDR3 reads CASSPRQITGLNTEAFF. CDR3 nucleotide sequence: TGTGCCAGCAGCCCCCGACAGATAACAGGGTTGAACACTGAAGCTTTCTTT. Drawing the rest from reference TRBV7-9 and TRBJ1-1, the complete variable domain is DTGVSQNPRHKITKRGQNVTFRCDPISEHNRLYWYRQTLGQGPEFLTYFQNEAQLEKSRLLSDRFSAERPKGSFSTLEIQRTEQGDSAMYLCASSPRQITGLNTEAFFGQGTRLTVV.

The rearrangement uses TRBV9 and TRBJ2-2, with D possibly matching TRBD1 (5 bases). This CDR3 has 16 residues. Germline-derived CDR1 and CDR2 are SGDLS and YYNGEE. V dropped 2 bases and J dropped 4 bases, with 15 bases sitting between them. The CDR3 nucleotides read TGTGCCAGCAGCGTCTCAGGGTTGAGAACCACCGGGGAGCTGTTTTTT. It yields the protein CASSVSGLRTTGELFF.

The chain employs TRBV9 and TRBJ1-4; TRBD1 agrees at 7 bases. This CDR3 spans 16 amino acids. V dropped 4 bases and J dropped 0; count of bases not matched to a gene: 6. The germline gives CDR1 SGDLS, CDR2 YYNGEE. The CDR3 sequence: CASSRQGEATNEKLFF. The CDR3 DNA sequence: TGTGCCAGCAGCCGACAGGGCGAAGCAACTAATGAAAAACTGTTTTTT.

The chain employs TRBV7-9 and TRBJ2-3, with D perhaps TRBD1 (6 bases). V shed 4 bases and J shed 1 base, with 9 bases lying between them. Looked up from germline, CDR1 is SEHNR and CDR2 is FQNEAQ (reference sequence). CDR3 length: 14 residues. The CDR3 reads CASSSNRGTDTQYF. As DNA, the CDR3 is TGTGCCAGCAGCTCTAACAGGGGCACAGATACGCAGTATTTT.

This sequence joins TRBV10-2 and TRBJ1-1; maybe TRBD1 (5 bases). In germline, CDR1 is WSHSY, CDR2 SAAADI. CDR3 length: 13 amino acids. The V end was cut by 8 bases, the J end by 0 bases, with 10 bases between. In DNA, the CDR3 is TGCGCCAGCGGGGGGGGTCTGAACACTGAAGCTTTCTTT. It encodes CASGGGLNTEAFF.

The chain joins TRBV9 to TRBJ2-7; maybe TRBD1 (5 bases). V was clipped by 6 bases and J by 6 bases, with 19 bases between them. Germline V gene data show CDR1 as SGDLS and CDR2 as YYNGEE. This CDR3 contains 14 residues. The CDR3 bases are TGTGCCAGCACAGTAGGGGCAGGTTCGGTCGAGCAGTACTTC. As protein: CASTVGAGSVEQYF. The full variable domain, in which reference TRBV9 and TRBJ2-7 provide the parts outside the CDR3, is DSGVTQTPKHLITATGQRVTLRCSPRSGDLSVYWYQQSLDQGLQFLIQYYNGEERAKGNILERFSAQQFPDLHSELNLSSLELGDSALYFCASTVGAGSVEQYFGPGTRLTVT.

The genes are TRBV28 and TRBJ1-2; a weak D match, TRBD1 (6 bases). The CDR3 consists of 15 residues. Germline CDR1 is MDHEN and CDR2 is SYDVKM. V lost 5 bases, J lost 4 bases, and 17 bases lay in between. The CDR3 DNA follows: TGTGCCAGCAGTACCGCACGAACAGGGCTCTATGGCTACACCTTC. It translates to CASSTARTGLYGYTF.

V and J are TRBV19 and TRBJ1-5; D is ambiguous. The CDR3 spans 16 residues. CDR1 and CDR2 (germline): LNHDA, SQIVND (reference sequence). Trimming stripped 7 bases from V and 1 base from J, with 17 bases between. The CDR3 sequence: CASTPLISLSNQPQHF. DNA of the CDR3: TGTGCCAGTACCCCCTTAATTAGTCTGAGCAATCAGCCCCAGCATTTT.

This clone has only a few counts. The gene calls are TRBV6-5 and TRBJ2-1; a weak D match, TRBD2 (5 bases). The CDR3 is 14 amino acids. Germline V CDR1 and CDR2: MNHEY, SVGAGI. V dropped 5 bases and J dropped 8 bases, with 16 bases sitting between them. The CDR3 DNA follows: TGTGCCAGCAGTCTCCGGACTTTTTTCGATGAGCAGTTCTTC. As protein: CASSLRTFFDEQFF.

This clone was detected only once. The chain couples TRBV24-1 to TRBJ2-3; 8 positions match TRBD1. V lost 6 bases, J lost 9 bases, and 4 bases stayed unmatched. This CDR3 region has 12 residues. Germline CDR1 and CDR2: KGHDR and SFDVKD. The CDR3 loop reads CATSTTGGTQYF. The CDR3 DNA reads TGTGCCACCAGTACCACAGGGGGAACGCAGTATTTT.

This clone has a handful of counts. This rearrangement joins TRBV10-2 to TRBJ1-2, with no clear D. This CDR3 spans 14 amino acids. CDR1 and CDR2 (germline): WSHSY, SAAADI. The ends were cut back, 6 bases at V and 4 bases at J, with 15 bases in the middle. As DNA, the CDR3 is TGCGCCAGCAGGGGTAGCGGAGGGAGCTATGGCTACACCTTC. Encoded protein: CASRGSGGSYGYTF.

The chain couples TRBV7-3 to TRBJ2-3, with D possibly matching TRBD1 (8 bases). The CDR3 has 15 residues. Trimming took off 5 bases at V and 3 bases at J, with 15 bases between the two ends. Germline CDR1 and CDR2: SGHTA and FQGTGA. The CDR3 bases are TGTGCCAGCAGCCAAAACAGGGGGGGAACAGATACGCAGTATTTT. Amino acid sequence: CASSQNRGGTDTQYF.

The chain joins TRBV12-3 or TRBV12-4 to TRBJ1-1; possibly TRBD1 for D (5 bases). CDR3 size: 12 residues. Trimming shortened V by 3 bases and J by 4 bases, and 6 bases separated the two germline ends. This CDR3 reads CASSFGGTEAFF. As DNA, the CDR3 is TGTGCCAGCAGTTTCGGGGGCACTGAAGCTTTCTTT.